The 8 T cell receptor beta chains in this list originate from one sample, sequenced in a study of T-cell reconstitution after alpha-beta-depleted transplantation in children (dated by TCRdb to about 2016). The treatment or condition label corresponds to: allogeneic hematopoietic cell transplantation with graft depleted of TCRalphabeta T cells and CD19 B cells. The library was produced with PCR. TCRdb shows the sequencer as Illumina HiSeq 2500. TCR library preparation used molecular barcoding, with unique molecular identifiers applied to normalize quantification of the TCRbeta repertoire. Starting from the raw public reads, TCRdb applied fastp trimming at Q25, assembled clones with MiXCR and retained in-frame beta chains. Rows with one shared CDR3 protein collapse into an entry with the most common genes and DNA. A total of hundreds of thousands of distinct CDR3 sequences appear in this sample, roughly 23% of them only once. Together, the top ten hold 13% to 15% of the sample.

The sample in question was PBMCs, mostly from graft donor cells, obtained 360 days after TCRalphabeta/CD19-depleted stem cell transplant. The receptors stem from a boy younger than two who had a stem cell transplant for acute myeloid leukemia, so the T cells may come from the graft donor.

The V gene is TRBV5-4, the J gene TRBJ2-3; D is ambiguous. V was trimmed by 2 bases and J by 7 bases, leaving 14 bases between them. The length of the CDR3 is 14 residues. Germline-derived CDR1 and CDR2 are SGHNT and YYREEE (reference sequence). The DNA of the CDR3 is TGTGCCAGCAGCTTCCGCCAGGCTTCGAATACGCAGTATTTT. It is translated as CASSFRQASNTQYF.

This clonotype has ten or more counts. CDR3 in amino acids: CASSLELAGSTDTQYF. The CDR3 bases are TGCGCCAGCAGCTTAGAACTAGCGGGAAGCACAGATACGCAGTATTTT. The genes are TRBV5-1 and TRBJ2-3; 10 bases are a match to TRBD2. The CDR3 is made up of 16 amino acids. The trim removed 2 bases at V and 0 bases at J, leaving 3 bases unmatched. Germline CDR1 is SGHRS and CDR2 is YFSETQ.

This chain links TRBV12-5 with TRBJ1-1, with TRBD1 as a possible D gene (5 bases). The CDR3 is 15 residues long. V was trimmed by 0 bases and J by 1 base, leaving 9 bases between them. CDR1 is LGHNT, CDR2 FRNRAP, per germline. The CDR3 sequence is CASGLVRGSNTEAFF. The CDR3 nucleotides read TGTGCTAGTGGTTTGGTACGGGGGTCGAACACTGAAGCTTTCTTT.

The chain has TRBV4-3 and TRBJ2-1; 13 positions match TRBD2. The germline CDR1 and CDR2 sequences are LGHNA and YSLEER. Trimming removed 4 bases from V and 7 bases from J; junction bases left unmatched: 7. This CDR3 has 16 residues. The CDR3 sequence is CASSPLLAGGRNEQFF. CDR3 in DNA: TGCGCCAGCAGCCCCCTACTAGCGGGGGGGCGAAATGAGCAGTTCTTC.

There are many counts of this clonotype. The chain combines TRBV27 with TRBJ1-5; D perhaps matches TRBD1 (5 bases). V was shortened by 2 bases and J by 4 bases, with 15 bases between the two germline ends. The CDR3 totals 16 residues. CDR1 is MNHEY and CDR2 is SMNVEV in the germline V gene (reference sequence). The CDR3 loop is CASSLRAMGENQPQHF. DNA of the CDR3: TGTGCCAGCAGTTTACGGGCTATGGGGGAAAATCAGCCCCAGCATTTT.

The DNA for the CDR3 is TGTGCCATCAACGGAGCTAGCACAGATACGCAGTATTTT. Its protein is CAINGASTDTQYF. The chain has TRBV10-3 and TRBJ2-3; D is unclear. The V end was cut by 7 bases, the J end by 0 bases, with 8 bases between. Germline loops: CDR1 ENHRY, CDR2 SYGVKD. The CDR3 spans 13 residues.

This clonotype was seen repeatedly, ten times or more. This sequence joins TRBV5-1 and TRBJ1-2; 10 bases match TRBD1. Germline assignment: CDR1 SGHRS and CDR2 YFSETQ. The CDR3 contains 14 residues. V lost 7 bases, J lost 3 bases, and 6 bases stayed unmatched. In DNA, the CDR3 is TGCGCCAGCGGGACAGGGGTATCGGACTATGGCTACACCTTC. This sequence encodes CASGTGVSDYGYTF.

This chain links TRBV6-4 with TRBJ2-3; no clear D gene. The V gene's germline CDR1 is MRHNA and CDR2 SNTAGT. The CDR3 has 13 residues. Trimming stripped 0 bases from V and 11 bases from J, with 12 bases between. The CDR3 loop is CASSDSDRSQQYF. CDR3 bases: TGTGCCAGCAGTGACTCGGACCGCTCTCAGCAGTATTTT.